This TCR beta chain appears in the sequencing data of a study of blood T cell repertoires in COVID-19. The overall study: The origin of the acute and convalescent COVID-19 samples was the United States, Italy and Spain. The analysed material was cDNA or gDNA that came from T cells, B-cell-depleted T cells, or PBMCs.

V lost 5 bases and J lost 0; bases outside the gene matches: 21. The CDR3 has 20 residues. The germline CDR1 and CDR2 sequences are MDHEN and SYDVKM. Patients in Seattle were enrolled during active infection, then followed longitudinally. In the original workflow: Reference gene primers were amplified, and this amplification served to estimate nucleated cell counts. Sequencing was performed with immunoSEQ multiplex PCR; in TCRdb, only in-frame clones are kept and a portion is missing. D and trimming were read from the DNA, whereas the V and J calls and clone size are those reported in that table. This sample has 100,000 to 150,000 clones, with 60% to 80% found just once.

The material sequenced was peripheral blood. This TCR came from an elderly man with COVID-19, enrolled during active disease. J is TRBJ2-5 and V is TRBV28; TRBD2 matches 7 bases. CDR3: CASSPGGRQELKNNQETQYF. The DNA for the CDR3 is TGTGCCAGCAGTCCGGGGGGTCGGCAGGAGCTTAAAAATAACCAAGAGACCCAGTACTTC.